These 27 T cell receptor beta chains originate from one sample sequenced in a study of blood T cell repertoires in COVID-19. Only in-frame clones appear in the TCRdb table, and some are missing; sequencing was by immunoSEQ multiplex PCR. This table holds roughly 250,000 clones, 83% found once. The sample consisted of PBMCs or T cells enriched from blood (not recorded which). These TCRs come from a middle-aged woman who had been exposed to COVID-19.

V and J are TRBV28 and TRBJ1-2; D may be TRBD1 (5 bases). Trimming took 5 bases from V and 10 from J, leaving 11 bases between them. CDR1 and CDR2 (germline): MDHEN, SYDVKM. The CDR3 is 11 amino acids. CDR3 region: CASSIPGNYTF. The CDR3 bases are TGTGCCAGCAGTATCCCAGGGAACTACACCTTC.

The sample holds a few counts of this clone. V gene TRBV2 combines with J gene TRBJ2-7, with TRBD2 identical over 8 bases. The CDR3 loop spans 14 amino acids. Trimming took 4 bases from V and 7 from J; bases not matched to a gene: 9. Germline V gene lookup returns CDR1 SNHLY and CDR2 FYNNEI. Here the CDR3 DNA reads TGTGCCAGCAGTGTCGAAGCGGGGGCGGGTGAGCAGTACTTC. Its translation: CASSVEAGAGEQYF.

V and J are TRBV18 and TRBJ1-3, with no clear D. Germline loops: CDR1 KGHSH, CDR2 LQKENI. This CDR3 has 17 residues. Trimming removed 4 bases at V and 0 bases at J, with 16 bases between. CDR3 DNA sequence: TGTGCCAGCTCACACCGGGATGCTGGCGGCTCTGGAAACACCATATATTTT. It codes for CASSHRDAGGSGNTIYF. The complete variable domain, with remaining parts taken from reference TRBV18 and TRBJ1-3, reads NAGVMQNPRHLVRRRGQEARLRCSPMKGHSHVYWYRQLPEEGLKFMVYLQKENIIDESGMPKERFSAEFPKEGPSILRIQQVVRGDSAAYFCASSHRDAGGSGNTIYFGEGSWLTVV.

The chain links TRBV21-1 to TRBJ2-7; TRBD1 is the table's D call and was not checked against the DNA. TRBV21-1 is a known pseudogene. The CDR3 runs to 16 residues. CDR3 DNA: TGTGCCAGCAGCAAAAATGGGGGGAGGGACAGGAGGGCTGAGGACTTC. This sequence encodes CASSKNGGRDRRAEDF.

The chain employs TRBV23-1 and TRBJ1-2, with D possibly matching TRBD1 (5 bases). TRBV23-1 is treated as an ORF (open reading frame) with a function not yet certain. V was shortened by 0 bases and J by 0 bases, with 14 bases between the two germline ends. The CDR3 is made up of 17 amino acids. The DNA of the CDR3 is TGCGCCAGCAGTCAATCAGCCCGGCGGGGCCCTAACTATGGCTACACCTTC. Encoded protein: CASSQSARRGPNYGYTF.

In DNA form, the CDR3 reads TGTGCCAGCAGCTCGGGACAGGGAAACACCGGGGAGCTGTTTTTT. It codes for CASSSGQGNTGELFF. This chain joins TRBV7-9 and TRBJ2-2; 9 bases are a match to TRBD1. The CDR3 loop spans 15 amino acids. Per germline, CDR1 SEHNR and CDR2 FQNEAQ (reference sequence). J gave up 2 bases and V 4 bases, and 2 bases lay outside the gene matches.

CDR3: CASSFTEYKHYGYTF. CDR3 bases: TGTGCCAGCAGCTTCACAGAATACAAACACTATGGCTACACCTTC. V and J are TRBV5-4 and TRBJ1-2; D uncertain. The germline V and J ends were trimmed by 2 bases and 3 bases, with 14 bases remaining between them. The germline gives CDR1 SGHNT, CDR2 YYREEE (reference sequence). CDR3 length: 15 residues. Full variable domain (rest looked up from reference TRBV5-4 and TRBJ1-2): ETGVTQSPTHLIKTRGQQVTLRCSSQSGHNTVSWYQQALGQGPQFIFQYYREEENGRGNFPPRFSGLQFPNYSSELNVNALELDDSALYLCASSFTEYKHYGYTFGSGTRLTVV.

V is TRBV29-1 and J is TRBJ2-5; TRBD2 agrees at 8 bases. This CDR3 is 14 amino acids long. Looked up from germline, CDR1 is SQVTM and CDR2 is ANQGSEA. With 7 bases clipped from V and 4 bases from J, the junction kept 11 bases outside the gene matches. This CDR3 is CSDLGRGQAETQYF. The CDR3 DNA reads as TGCAGCGACCTCGGGAGGGGCCAGGCAGAGACCCAGTACTTC.

The chain couples TRBV3-1 (or the pseudogene TRBV3-2) to TRBJ2-5, with TRBD2 matching 11 bases. After removal of 4 bases from V and 5 bases from J, the junction contained 9 bases not matched to a gene. This CDR3 is 16 amino acids long. Looked up from germline, CDR1 is LGHDT and CDR2 is YNNKEL (reference sequence). The CDR3 loop reads CASSPASGGMGETQYF. The DNA of the CDR3 is TGTGCCAGCAGCCCTGCTAGCGGGGGGATGGGTGAGACCCAGTACTTC.

The rearrangement links TRBV19 to TRBJ1-1; 7 nucleotides align to TRBD1. The germline V gene has CDR1 LNHDA and CDR2 SQIVND (reference sequence). This CDR3 has 15 amino acids. With 5 bases clipped from V and 1 base from J, the junction kept 7 bases outside the gene matches. CDR3 coding DNA: TGTGCCAGTAGTCCCACCCACAGGGGGAACACTGAAGCTTTCTTT. It translates to CASSPTHRGNTEAFF.

The rearrangement joins TRBV2 to TRBJ1-2, with D tentatively TRBD1 (6 bases). V lost 6 bases and J 6 bases, leaving 14 bases between the germline ends. CDR1 is SNHLY, CDR2 FYNNEI, per germline. The length of the CDR3 is 13 residues. The CDR3 loop reads CASRFSGDNGYTF. The CDR3 DNA reads TGTGCCAGCAGATTTTCAGGGGATAATGGCTACACCTTC.

The CDR3 region has the DNA TGTGCCAGTAGTGACAGGGTCTTGGAGGGTGGCTACACCTTC. Translation gives CASSDRVLEGGYTF. The chain joins TRBV19 to TRBJ1-2; 7 bases agree with TRBD1. J lost 7 bases, V lost 5 bases, and 10 bases had no gene match. From germline, CDR1 is LNHDA and CDR2 SQIVND (reference sequence). The CDR3 contains 14 residues. The complete variable domain, with remaining parts taken from reference TRBV19 and TRBJ1-2, reads DGGITQSPKYLFRKEGQNVTLSCEQNLNHDAMYWYRQDPGQGLRLIYYSQIVNDFQKGDIAEGYSVSREKKESFPLTVTSAQKNPTAFYLCASSDRVLEGGYTFGSGTRLTVV.

This chain links TRBV5-5 with TRBJ1-1; D is possibly TRBD1 (6 bases). V was clipped by 3 bases and J by 2 bases, with 17 bases between them. The CDR3 is 16 residues long. Germline loops: CDR1 SGHKS, CDR2 YYEKEE (reference sequence). The CDR3 is CASSSRQDPFNTEAFF. CDR3 nucleotide sequence: TGTGCCAGCAGCTCGAGACAGGACCCTTTTAACACTGAAGCTTTCTTT. Using reference TRBV5-5 and TRBJ1-1 for the parts outside the CDR3, the full variable domain is DAGVTQSPTHLIKTRGQQVTLRCSPISGHKSVSWYQQVLGQGPQFIFQYYEKEERGRGNFPDRFSARQFPNYSSELNVNALLLGDSALYLCASSSRQDPFNTEAFFGQGTRLTVV.

The genes are TRBV2 and TRBJ1-5, with D tentatively TRBD1 (6 bases). CDR3 length: 17 amino acids. Looked up from germline, CDR1 is SNHLY and CDR2 is FYNNEI. Trimming pared 4 bases from V and 0 bases from J, leaving 16 bases between. CDR3 protein: CASSGDTPLYSNQPQHF. The CDR3 region has the DNA TGTGCCAGCAGTGGGGACACACCTCTTTATAGCAATCAGCCCCAGCATTTT. Full variable domain (rest looked up from reference TRBV2 and TRBJ1-5): EPEVTQTPSHQVTQMGQEVILRCVPISNHLYFYWYRQILGQKVEFLVSFYNNEISEKSEIFDDQFSVERPDGSNFTLKIRSTKLEDSAMYFCASSGDTPLYSNQPQHFGDGTRLSIL.

This clone was seen more than once but under ten times. The chain uses TRBV19 and TRBJ1-1; 7 nucleotides match TRBD1. CDR3 length equals 13 residues. Looked up from germline, CDR1 is LNHDA and CDR2 is SQIVND (reference sequence). Trimming at V came to 8 bases and at J to 0 bases, leaving 3 bases not matched to a gene. The CDR3 coding sequence is TGTGCCAGTCTTCAGGGGGTGAACACTGAAGCTTTCTTT. Encoded protein: CASLQGVNTEAFF.

This rearrangement joins TRBV28 to TRBJ1-3; TRBD1 might be the D (6 bases). V shed 4 bases and J shed 0 bases, with 10 bases lying between them. CDR1 is MDHEN and CDR2 is SYDVKM in the germline V gene. The length of the CDR3 is 15 residues. This CDR3 is CASSSGVSSGNTIYF. CDR3 sequence (DNA): TGTGCCAGCAGTTCAGGGGTTAGCTCTGGAAACACCATATATTTT.

V usage is TRBV27 and J usage is TRBJ2-7, with 7 bases lining up with TRBD1. V dropped 6 bases and J dropped 3; count of bases not matched to a gene: 8. Germline V gene sequence: CDR1 MNHEY, CDR2 SMNVEV (reference sequence). This CDR3 has 14 residues. CDR3 sequence (DNA): TGTGCCAGCAGGACTCCGGGACAGATCTACGAGCAGTACTTC. Translation: CASRTPGQIYEQYF.

V is TRBV5-1 and J is TRBJ1-2; the match to TRBD1 covers 8 bases. There are 14 residues in the CDR3. Germline V gene sequence: CDR1 SGHRS, CDR2 YFSETQ. J gave up 4 bases and V 4 bases, and 6 bases lay outside the gene matches. The CDR3 loop is CASSVQGDGYGYTF. DNA of the CDR3: TGCGCCAGCAGCGTACAGGGGGATGGCTATGGCTACACCTTC.

This chain links TRBV2 with TRBJ1-6; 7 bases align to TRBD1. J gave up 7 bases and V 6 bases, and 9 bases lay outside the gene matches. Germline V gene data show CDR1 as SNHLY and CDR2 as FYNNEI. The CDR3 runs to 15 residues. CDR3 sequence reads: CASRPQGPGNSPLHF. DNA for the CDR3: TGTGCCAGCAGGCCACAGGGGCCGGGGAATTCACCCCTCCACTTT.

The V call is TRBV5-4, the J call TRBJ2-7; D is possibly TRBD2 (5 bases). The V gene lost 0 bases and the J gene lost 3 bases, with 10 bases spanning the gap. The CDR3 has 14 amino acids. Germline V gives CDR1 SGHNT, CDR2 YYREEE (reference sequence). For the CDR3, the DNA is TGTGCCAGCAGCTTGGGTGGAGGAGACTACGAGCAGTACTTC. Protein: CASSLGGGDYEQYF.

The V and J genes are TRBV5-1 and TRBJ1-2; TRBD1 might be the D (6 bases). Germline values: CDR1 SGHRS, CDR2 YFSETQ. V lost 4 bases and J 8 bases, leaving 12 bases between the germline ends. The CDR3 spans 12 residues. CDR3 loop: CASSPRQGGYTF. In DNA, the CDR3 is TGCGCCAGCAGCCCCCGTCAGGGGGGCTACACCTTC.

This clone was seen only a few times. The rearrangement uses TRBV6-5 and TRBJ2-7, with 8 bases identical to TRBD2. CDR1 is MNHEY, CDR2 SVGAGI, per germline. V gave up 6 bases and J gave up 3 bases; unmatched junction bases: 7. The CDR3 totals 14 residues. The CDR3 here is CASRTGLGHYEQYF. The CDR3 bases are TGTGCCAGCAGGACGGGACTAGGCCACTACGAGCAGTACTTC.

This clone appeared once. V usage is TRBV7-9 and J usage is TRBJ2-3, with 9 positions matching TRBD2. The V gene end was trimmed by 5 bases and the J gene end by 1 base; junction bases not matched to a gene: 7. The CDR3 extends over 16 amino acids. From germline, CDR1 is SEHNR and CDR2 FQNEAQ (reference sequence). CDR3 residues: CASSRIAGAGTDTQYF. The CDR3 DNA sequence: TGTGCCAGCAGCCGCATAGCGGGGGCGGGCACAGATACGCAGTATTTT.

V gene TRBV24-1 combines with J gene TRBJ2-7; D uncertain. Germline V CDR1 and CDR2: KGHDR, SFDVKD. Trimming took 2 bases from V and 2 from J, leaving 15 bases between them. The CDR3 is made up of 16 amino acids. This chain's CDR3 is CATSDSCLIPTYEQYF. In nucleotides, the CDR3 is TGTGCCACCAGTGATTCTTGCCTAATTCCCACCTACGAGCAGTACTTC.

The J gene is TRBJ2-1, the V gene TRBV28; TRBD2 aligns across 7 bases. V lost 7 bases and J lost 4; bases outside the gene matches: 13. The CDR3 runs to 16 residues. Germline values: CDR1 MDHEN, CDR2 SYDVKM. The CDR3 sequence is CASTGTMGSGYNEQFF. The CDR3 coding sequence is TGTGCCAGCACCGGAACGATGGGTAGCGGGTACAATGAGCAGTTCTTC.

V usage is TRBV7-3 and J usage is TRBJ1-5; D gene unclear. Germline V gives CDR1 SGHTA, CDR2 FQGTGA. This CDR3 has 14 residues. The V end was cut by 6 bases, the J end by 1 base, with 10 bases between. CDR3 nucleotides: TGTGCCAGCAGACAGACGGGGAGCAATCAGCCCCAGCATTTT. Translating gives CASRQTGSNQPQHF.

The CDR3 coding sequence is TGTGCCAGCAGCTCACAGGAGTGTAACTATGGCTACACCTTC. Translated: CASSSQECNYGYTF. The chain links TRBV21-1 to TRBJ1-2; TRBD1 is the table's D call and was not checked against the DNA. TRBV21-1 is a known pseudogene. This CDR3 comprises 14 residues.